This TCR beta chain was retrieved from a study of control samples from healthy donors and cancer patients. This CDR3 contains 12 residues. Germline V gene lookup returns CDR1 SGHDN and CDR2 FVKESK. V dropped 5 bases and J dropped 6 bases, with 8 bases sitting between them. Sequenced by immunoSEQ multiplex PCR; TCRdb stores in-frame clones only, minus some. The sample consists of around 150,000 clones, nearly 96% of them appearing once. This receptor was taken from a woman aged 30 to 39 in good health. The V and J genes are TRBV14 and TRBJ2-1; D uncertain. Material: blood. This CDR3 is CASSISPNEQFF. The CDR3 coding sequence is TGTGCCAGCAGCATCTCCCCCAATGAGCAGTTCTTC.